This T cell receptor beta chain was sequenced during a study of blood T cell repertoires in COVID-19. On the study more broadly: Material from acute and convalescent COVID-19 was sourced from the United States, Italy and Spain.

The CDR3 runs 14 residues. V was cut by 4 bases and J by 1 base, with 11 bases left in between. Germline assignment: CDR1 MGHRA and CDR2 YSYEKL. Under the authors' procedure: For nucleated cells, counts were estimated from reference gene primer amplification. The protocol was immunoSEQ multiplex PCR, while the TCRdb copy is restricted to in-frame clones and leaves out a portion. V, J and clone size are taken as reported in that table, and D and trimming were inferred from the DNA itself. The sample includes 100,000 or so clones, approximately 89% of them seen just once. This rearrangement joins TRBV4-1 to TRBJ2-7; a possible D gene is TRBD1 (6 bases). Sequencing used peripheral blood. The sequence derives from a woman in her thirties with acute or convalescent COVID-19. CDR3 DNA sequence: TGCGCCAGCAGCCTCACAGGGATTTCCTACGAGCAGTACTTC. Translation: CASSLTGISYEQYF.